These T cell receptor beta chains were read from a single sample in a study of CD8 T cells in ankylosing spondylitis. One entry per CDR3 protein, called by TCRdb with MiXCR from the 5' RACE reads. The sample includes about 140,000 distinct CDR3 sequences, 6.5% to 8.5% of them seen just once. The sequenced sample was synovial fluid, either unsorted or a sorted T cell fraction (not recorded which). These receptor sequences come from a male donor with ankylosing spondylitis. Both conserved end residues are part of each CDR3. The order of the fields is D gene, V gene, J gene, clone size, CDR3 protein, CDR3 DNA. The D gene is left open where the match is weak. Rows may omit the clone size; those that give it use once, few, many or a size class.

D: -; V: TRBV11-2; J: TRBJ2-2; size: -; CDR3: CASSLGRGGYTGELFF; DNA: TGTGCCAGCAGCTTGGGGCGGGGTGGCTACACCGGGGAGCTGTTTTTT
D: -; V: TRBV10-3; J: TRBJ1-6; size: many; CDR3: CAISVGAGRWNSPLHF; DNA: TGTGCCATCAGTGTGGGTGCGGGACGTTGGAATTCACCCCTCCACTTT
D: TRBD1; V: TRBV28; J: TRBJ1-1; size: few; CDR3: CASSTQGLGTEAFF; DNA: TGTGCCAGCAGTACACAGGGGCTGGGGACTGAAGCTTTCTTT
D: TRBD2; V: TRBV7-2; J: TRBJ2-3; size: -; CDR3: CASSSRTSGSTDTQYF; DNA: TGTGCCAGCAGCTCCAGGACTAGCGGGAGCACAGATACGCAGTATTTT
D: -; V: TRBV4-3; J: TRBJ1-1; size: -; CDR3: CASSPGRENTEAFF; DNA: TGCGCCAGCAGCCCCGGGAGAGAAAACACTGAAGCTTTCTTT
D: -; V: TRBV29-1; J: TRBJ2-5; size: -; CDR3: CSVEFHQETQYF; DNA: TGCAGCGTTGAATTCCACCAAGAGACCCAGTACTTC
D: TRBD1; V: TRBV7-2; J: TRBJ1-2; size: -; CDR3: CASSLEGAGVYTF; DNA: TGTGCCAGCAGCTTAGAGGGGGCGGGAGTCTACACCTTC
D: TRBD2; V: TRBV18; J: TRBJ2-3; size: many; CDR3: CASSPSRGTSGPSSSTDTQYF; DNA: TGTGCCAGCTCACCAAGTCGAGGGACTAGCGGGCCTTCTTCTAGCACAGATACGCAGTATTTT
D: TRBD2; V: TRBV19; J: TRBJ2-1; size: many; CDR3: CASSTAGAPVGEQFF; DNA: TGTGCCAGTAGTACAGCGGGAGCCCCGGTTGGGGAGCAGTTCTTC
D: TRBD2; V: TRBV29-1; J: TRBJ2-7; size: many; CDR3: CSAVKREYGEQYF; DNA: TGCAGCGCAGTTAAGCGGGAGTATGGAGAGCAGTACTTC
D: -; V: TRBV11-1; J: TRBJ2-5; size: many; CDR3: CASSLDLRDTQYF; DNA: TGTGCCAGCAGCTTAGATCTCCGGGATACCCAGTACTTC
D: -; V: TRBV12-3/TRBV12-4; J: TRBJ1-4; size: few; CDR3: CASSLLPNEKLFF; DNA: TGTGCCAGCAGTTTATTGCCTAATGAAAAACTGTTTTTT
D: TRBD1; V: TRBV5-1; J: TRBJ1-5; size: many; CDR3: CASSTGTGEPQPQHF; DNA: TGCGCCAGCAGCACCGGGACAGGGGAACCTCAGCCCCAGCATTTT
D: -; V: TRBV11-3; J: TRBJ1-1; size: many; CDR3: CASSEGGVNTEAFF; DNA: TGTGCCAGCAGCGAGGGGGGCGTGAACACTGAAGCTTTCTTT
D: -; V: TRBV20-1; J: TRBJ2-3; size: many; CDR3: CSAAQGLGEDTQYF; DNA: TGCAGTGCTGCCCAGGGACTGGGGGAAGATACGCAGTATTTT
D: -; V: TRBV6-2/TRBV6-3; J: TRBJ1-5; size: -; CDR3: CASSLRPGGRQPQHF; DNA: TGTGCCAGCAGCTTACGGCCGGGGGGGCGGCAGCCCCAGCATTTT
D: TRBD2; V: TRBV12-3/TRBV12-4; J: TRBJ2-1; size: many; CDR3: CASSPPRLAGAGNEQFF; DNA: TGTGCCAGCAGTCCTCCCAGACTAGCGGGAGCCGGCAATGAGCAGTTCTTC
D: -; V: TRBV24-1; J: TRBJ1-2; size: few; CDR3: CATSDQWTSHGYTF; DNA: TGTGCCACCAGTGATCAATGGACAAGTCATGGCTACACCTTC
D: -; V: TRBV5-1; J: TRBJ1-1; size: many; CDR3: CASSLPGGTEAFF; DNA: TGCGCCAGCAGCTTGCCAGGAGGCACTGAAGCTTTCTTT
D: TRBD2; V: TRBV5-1; J: TRBJ2-1; size: -; CDR3: CASSSSGRAVYNEQFF; DNA: TGCGCCAGCAGCTCTAGCGGGAGAGCTGTCTACAATGAGCAGTTCTTC
D: TRBD1; V: TRBV18; J: TRBJ2-1; size: -; CDR3: CASSPTGGEGREQFF; DNA: TGTGCCAGCTCACCCACAGGGGGCGAAGGTCGTGAGCAGTTCTTC
D: -; V: TRBV7-6; J: TRBJ2-1; size: -; CDR3: CASSPGGGTTYNEQFF; DNA: TGTGCCAGCAGCCCAGGGGGAGGGACGACCTACAATGAGCAGTTCTTC
D: -; V: TRBV7-9; J: TRBJ1-1; size: many; CDR3: CASSRPPGTEAFF; DNA: TGTGCCAGCAGCAGACCCCCGGGCACTGAAGCTTTCTTT
D: TRBD1; V: TRBV5-1; J: TRBJ2-5; size: many; CDR3: CASSFGQGAETQYF; DNA: TGCGCCAGCAGTTTTGGGCAGGGGGCGGAGACCCAGTACTTC
D: TRBD2; V: TRBV28; J: TRBJ2-3; size: many; CDR3: CASSTIAGEKVNTQYF; DNA: TGTGCCAGCAGTACCATAGCGGGAGAAAAGGTGAATACGCAGTATTTT
D: -; V: TRBV7-9; J: TRBJ1-1; size: many; CDR3: CASSWALNTEAFF; DNA: TGTGCCAGCAGCTGGGCCCTAAACACTGAAGCTTTCTTT
D: -; V: TRBV4-3; J: TRBJ2-2; size: many; CDR3: CASSQAGQPTGELFF; DNA: TGCGCCAGCAGCCAAGCCGGGCAACCCACCGGGGAGCTGTTTTTT
D: TRBD1; V: TRBV18; J: TRBJ2-7; size: -; CDR3: CASSRGQGTTYEQYF; DNA: TGTGCCAGCTCACGAGGACAGGGTACTACCTACGAGCAGTACTTC
D: -; V: TRBV9; J: TRBJ2-2; size: -; CDR3: CASSVGVGGHLNTGELLF; DNA: TGTGCCAGCAGCGTAGGAGTAGGGGGACACTTAAACACCGGGGAGCTGCTTTTT
D: -; V: TRBV3-1; J: TRBJ2-1; size: -; CDR3: CASSQAGWSYNEQFF; DNA: TGTGCCAGCAGCCAAGCGGGATGGTCCTACAATGAGCAGTTCTTC
D: -; V: TRBV20-1; J: TRBJ1-1; size: -; CDR3: CSVGRDRMAAFF; DNA: TGCAGTGTGGGACGTGACAGAATGGCAGCTTTCTTT
D: -; V: TRBV7-9; J: TRBJ1-3; size: many; CDR3: CASSSDRRSGNTIYF; DNA: TGTGCCAGCAGCTCCGACAGACGCTCTGGAAACACCATATATTTT
D: -; V: TRBV28; J: TRBJ2-5; size: -; CDR3: CASSLGHSQETQYF; DNA: TGTGCCAGCAGTTTAGGACATAGTCAAGAGACCCAGTACTTC
D: TRBD2; V: TRBV20-1; J: TRBJ2-1; size: many; CDR3: CSAKTSFPYNEQFF; DNA: TGCAGTGCTAAGACTAGCTTTCCCTACAATGAGCAGTTCTTC
D: -; V: TRBV30; J: TRBJ1-1; size: -; CDR3: CAWTVLGLSEAFF; DNA: TGTGCCTGGACCGTCCTGGGGCTCTCTGAAGCTTTCTTT